This T cell receptor (beta chain) is drawn from a study of OX40 agonist ivuxolimab in advanced cancers. For the study at large: Hepatocellular carcinoma, melanoma, renal cell or head and neck cancer affected the dose-escalation patients. Partial responses occurred in Three dose-escalation patients, one with hepatocellular carcinoma and two with cutaneous melanoma. Study-wide results and limits: Both CD4+ and CD8+ T cell populations in blood had undergone clonal expansion by week 6 at 0.1 to 3.0 mg/kg. Expanded clones tended on average to be more numerous among CD8+ T cells than CD4+.

The repertoire was sequenced with immunoSEQ multiplex PCR; TCRdb's copy has only in-frame clones and lacks some. This repertoire shows 60,000 or so clones, over 75% found once; its top ten account for about 1.9%. This CDR3 comprises 16 residues. As regards this clone: As yet, its antigen is unknown.

This receptor was identified in an adult with an advanced solid tumor such as melanoma, head and neck, liver or kidney cancer. The sequencing used CD4+ or CD8+ T cells sorted from blood, collected in a trial of the OX40 agonist ivuxolimab. The chain is built from TRBV21-1 and TRBJ1-1; the table names TRBD1, a call not compared with the DNA. TRBV21-1 is designated a pseudogene. CDR3 nucleotide sequence: TGTGCCAGCAGCAAAGGCGGCAGGGTAAGAAACACTGAAGCTTTCTTT. It specifies CASSKGGRVRNTEAFF.